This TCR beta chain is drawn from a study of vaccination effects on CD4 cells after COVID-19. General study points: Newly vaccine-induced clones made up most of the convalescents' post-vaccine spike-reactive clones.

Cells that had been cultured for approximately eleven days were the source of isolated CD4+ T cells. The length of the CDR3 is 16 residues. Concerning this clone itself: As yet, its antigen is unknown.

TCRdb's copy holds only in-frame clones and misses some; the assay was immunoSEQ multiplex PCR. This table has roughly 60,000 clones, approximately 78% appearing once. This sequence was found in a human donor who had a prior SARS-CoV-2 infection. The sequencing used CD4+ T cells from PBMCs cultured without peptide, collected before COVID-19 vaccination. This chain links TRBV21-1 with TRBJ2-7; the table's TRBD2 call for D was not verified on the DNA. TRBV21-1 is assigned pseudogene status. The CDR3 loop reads CASSKGEKGRSYEQYF. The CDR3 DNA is TGTGCCAGCAGCAAAGGGGAAAAGGGGAGGTCCTACGAGCAGTACTTC.